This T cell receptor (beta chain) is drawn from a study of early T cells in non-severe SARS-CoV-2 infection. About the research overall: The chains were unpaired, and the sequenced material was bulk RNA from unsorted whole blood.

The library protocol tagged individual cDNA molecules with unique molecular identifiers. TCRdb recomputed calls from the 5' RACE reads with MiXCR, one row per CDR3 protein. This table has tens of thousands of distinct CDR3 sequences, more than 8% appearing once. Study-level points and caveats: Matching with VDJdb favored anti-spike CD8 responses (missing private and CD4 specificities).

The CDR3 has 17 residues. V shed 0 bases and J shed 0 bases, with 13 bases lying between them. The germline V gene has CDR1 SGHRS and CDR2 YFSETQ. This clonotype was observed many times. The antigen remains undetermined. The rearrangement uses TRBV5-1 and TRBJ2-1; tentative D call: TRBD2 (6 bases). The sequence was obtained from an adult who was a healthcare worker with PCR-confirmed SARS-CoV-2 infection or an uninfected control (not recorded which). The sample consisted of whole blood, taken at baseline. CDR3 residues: CASSLVISGTSYNEQFF. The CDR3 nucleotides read TGCGCCAGCAGCTTGGTTATTAGCGGTACCTCCTACAATGAGCAGTTCTTC.